The T cell receptor beta chain under discussion was sequenced for a study of shared clonotypes between healthy human individuals. At the level of the study: Two female and a few male donors aged 18 to 49 were enrolled. Three plates were used per donor for CD4 naive, three for CD4 memory, two for CD8 naive and one for CD8 memory. Findings of the study overall: Estimated clonotype richness was generally higher in naive than memory subsets.

Here immunoSEQ multiplex PCR was the method, and the copy in TCRdb shows in-frame clones only, minus some. The sample includes around 700,000 clones, approximately 73% seen only once; the top ten take around 2%. This clone was recorded at least ten times. Its specificity is unknown. Trimming removed 5 bases at V and 5 bases at J, with 9 bases between. CDR1 and CDR2 (germline): SEHNR, FQNEAQ (reference sequence). The CDR3 consists of 12 residues. Sample: memory CD4+ T cells sorted from blood. The subset: CD45RA-negative fraction. This receptor was taken from a woman in her 30s in good health. The genes are TRBV7-9 and TRBJ1-2, with D maybe TRBD1 (6 bases). The CDR3 is CASSRQDYGYTF. Written as DNA, the CDR3 is TGTGCCAGCAGCCGACAGGATTATGGCTACACCTTC.